This T cell receptor beta chain was documented in a study of blood T cells in healthy people across ages. Across the study: Per two T cells, about one barcoded beta molecule was captured through template switching.

The amount of total RNA extracted per sample was at least 5 micrograms. The V end was cut by 4 bases, the J end by 5 bases, with 13 bases between. Germline loops: CDR1 SQVTM, CDR2 ANQGSEA. This CDR3 region has 13 residues. Together with a sample-barcoded 5' primer, a J-beta primer mix was included in a second PCR lasting roughly 6 to 12 cycles. TCRdb used MiXCR to reprocess the 5' RACE reads, holding one entry per CDR3 protein. Here the sample spans roughly 830,000 distinct CDR3 sequences, about 59% being singletons. The chain links TRBV29-1 to TRBJ2-3, with D possibly being TRBD1 (5 bases). The clonotype was recovered from a man aged 25 to 40 in good health. Sequenced sample: blood. The CDR3 DNA follows: TGCAGCGTTGTGGGGCGATTGGGAGATACGCAGTATTTT. Its translation is CSVVGRLGDTQYF.